This T cell receptor beta chain was sequenced in a study of T cell responses to AZD1222 COVID-19 vaccine. Study background: Second doses at about 4 or about 12 weeks were pooled.

TCRdb keeps only in-frame clones here, not all; method: immunoSEQ multiplex PCR. Of 35,000 or so clones in the sample, approximately 91% are singletons; the top ten hold roughly 7%. Study conclusions and caveats: Reportedly, nearly half the spike-specific TCRs target unmutated variant regions.

The CDR3 runs 14 residues. Germline V gene data show CDR1 as SGHRS and CDR2 as YFSETQ. V lost 0 bases and J lost 5; bases outside the gene matches: 1. Of note for this clone: Its antigen is unidentified.

The chain carries TRBV5-1 and TRBJ2-5, with 10 nucleotides matching TRBD1. The sequences come from peripheral blood, collected on day 0 of AZD1222 vaccination. This clonotype originated in an adult in good health. DNA of the CDR3: TGCGCCAGCAGCTTGGGACAGGGGGCCGAGACCCAGTACTTC. Residues: CASSLGQGAETQYF.